Listed here are 13 T cell receptor beta chains from one sample, sequenced in a study of OX40 agonist ivuxolimab in advanced cancers. TCRdb keeps only in-frame clones here, not all; method: immunoSEQ multiplex PCR. Seen here are 83,000 or so clones, around 86% observed once, and the top ten hold 1.5% to 2%. Here the sequenced sample was CD4+ or CD8+ T cells sorted from blood, taken in a trial of the OX40 agonist ivuxolimab. The receptors were gathered from an adult with an advanced solid tumor such as melanoma, head and neck, liver or kidney cancer.

This clone was seen once. The CDR3 nucleotides read TGTGCCAGCAGCCCACTTAAGGGGGGCAGGAATGAGCAGTTCTTC. Translating it yields CASSPLKGGRNEQFF. The chain joins TRBV5-6 to TRBJ2-1; the D call may be TRBD1 or TRBD2 (6 bases each). The CDR3 extends over 15 amino acids. The V gene's germline CDR1 is SGHDT and CDR2 YYEEEE. The V end was cut by 4 bases, the J end by 7 bases, with 18 bases between. Filled out from reference TRBV5-6 and TRBJ2-1, the complete variable domain reads DAGVTQSPTHLIKTRGQQVTLRCSPKSGHDTVSWYQQALGQGPQFIFQYYEEEERQRGNFPDRFSGHQFPNYSSELNVNALLLGDSALYLCASSPLKGGRNEQFFGPGTRLTVL.

The V call is TRBV6-1, the J call TRBJ2-1; 9 bases map to TRBD2. The J segment lost 6 bases and the V segment lost 2 bases, leaving 17 bases of the junction unmatched. Germline V CDR1 and CDR2: MNHNS, SASEGT. The CDR3 runs 19 residues. This CDR3 reads CASSEWGGGAISGTNEQFF. The CDR3 region has the DNA TGTGCCAGCAGTGAATGGGGCGGGGGGGCCATCTCGGGAACCAATGAGCAGTTCTTC.

The rearrangement joins TRBV5-8 to TRBJ2-7; D is unclear. Trimming took 2 bases from V and 4 from J, leaving 10 bases between them. The CDR3 length is 13 residues. Germline V gene data show CDR1 as SGHTS and CDR2 as YDEGEE. The CDR3 coding sequence is TGTGCCAGCAGCTTTGGTGAGGTTTACGAGCAGTACTTC. Translating gives CASSFGEVYEQYF.

The V gene is TRBV11-2, the J gene TRBJ2-2; D is unclear. The CDR3 has 16 residues. Trimming stripped 1 base from V and 2 bases from J, with 11 bases between. CDR1 and CDR2 from the germline V gene are SGHAT and FQNNGV. DNA for the CDR3: TGTGCCAGCAGCTTAGTGTCCGGCTTTAACACCGGGGAGCTGTTTTTT. It specifies CASSLVSGFNTGELFF. The whole variable domain, filled in from reference TRBV11-2 and TRBJ2-2, reads EAGVAQSPRYKIIEKRQSVAFWCNPISGHATLYWYQQILGQGPKLLIQFQNNGVVDDSQLPKDRFSAERLKGVDSTLKIQPAKLEDSAVYLCASSLVSGFNTGELFFGEGSRLTVL.

Comments on this clone: The sample holds other DNA sequences that translate to the same CDR3. CDR3 nucleotide sequence: TGTGCCAGTAGTAGACAGACAGGGCCGAACACTGAAGCTTTCTTT. Encoded protein: CASSRQTGPNTEAFF. The V call is TRBV19, the J call TRBJ1-1; 7 bases agree with TRBD1. Trimming removed 4 bases from V and 1 base from J; junction bases left unmatched: 6. Germline V lookup: CDR1 LNHDA, CDR2 SQIVND (reference sequence). This CDR3 contains 15 residues.

The chain employs TRBV6-4 and TRBJ2-4; D is unclear. Germline-derived CDR1 and CDR2 are MRHNA and SNTAGT. V was pared by 0 bases and J by 9 bases, with 9 bases between. The CDR3 is 13 amino acids. The CDR3 DNA is TGTGCCAGCAGTGACTCGGACGGTGGCATTCAGTACTTC. Translated: CASSDSDGGIQYF.

The chain couples TRBV6-5 to TRBJ2-1, with 7 bases matching TRBD1. The CDR3 covers 12 residues. With V trimmed by 6 bases and J by 15 bases, 11 bases remained unmatched. CDR1 is MNHEY, CDR2 SVGAGI, per germline. The CDR3 spells CASRQTGERTFF. The CDR3 nucleotides are TGTGCCAGCAGACAAACAGGGGAGAGGACGTTCTTC.

The chain is built from TRBV7-8 and TRBJ1-5; 7 nucleotides align to TRBD1. J gave up 2 bases and V 6 bases, and 16 bases lay outside the gene matches. The V gene's germline CDR1 is SGHVS and CDR2 FQNEAQ. CDR3 length: 18 residues. As DNA, the CDR3 is TGTGCCAGCAGTACGAGGGGGACAGCTGCATATCGCAATCAGCCCCAGCATTTT. It is translated as CASSTRGTAAYRNQPQHF.

The rearrangement joins TRBV4-2 to TRBJ1-3, with D perhaps matching TRBD1 (5 bases). V was clipped by 4 bases and J by 0 bases, with 19 bases between them. The CDR3 extends over 18 amino acids. Germline CDR1 is LGHNA and CDR2 is YNFKEQ. The CDR3 DNA reads as TGTGCCAGCAGCCTCGATGGGGGGTCCCTCACCTCTGGAAACACCATATATTTT. This gives the protein CASSLDGGSLTSGNTIYF.

The chain employs TRBV5-4 and TRBJ1-4, with TRBD1 matching over 8 bases. Germline lookup yields CDR1 SGHNT and CDR2 YYREEE (reference sequence). The CDR3 has 15 residues. The V gene end was trimmed by 4 bases and the J gene end by 8 bases; junction bases not matched to a gene: 10. DNA for the CDR3: TGTGCCAGCAGCCCCAGGGGAGGACAGGGCGAAAAACTGTTTTTT. This codes for CASSPRGGQGEKLFF.

J is TRBJ2-5 and V is TRBV7-8; D might be TRBD1 or TRBD2, each matching 6 bases. This CDR3 has 13 residues. The germline gives CDR1 SGHVS, CDR2 FQNEAQ. V was pared by 2 bases and J by 5 bases, with 9 bases between. This CDR3 is CASSLRGRETQYF. The CDR3 DNA sequence: TGTGCCAGCAGCTTACGGGGGCGGGAGACCCAGTACTTC.

The chain combines TRBV18 with TRBJ2-1; perhaps D is TRBD1 or TRBD2 (5 bases each). From germline, CDR1 is KGHSH and CDR2 LQKENI. The length of the CDR3 is 17 residues. Trimming pared 1 base from V and 5 bases from J, leaving 18 bases between. CDR3 DNA sequence: TGTGCCAGCTCACCACTAGAACCAGGGCTGGGGGACAATGAGCAGTTCTTC. It yields the protein CASSPLEPGLGDNEQFF.

This clone showed up just once. V usage is TRBV5-6 and J usage is TRBJ1-4; D uncertain. V lost 7 bases and J 7 bases, leaving 17 bases between the germline ends. This CDR3 comprises 14 residues. Germline values: CDR1 SGHDT, CDR2 YYEEEE. The CDR3 DNA reads TGTGCCAGCCCCCGAGGAGGCATCGGTGAAAAACTGTTTTTT. Translation gives CASPRGGIGEKLFF.